Each of the 2 T cell receptor beta chains below was sequenced from the same sample in a study of blood T cell repertoires in COVID-19. Method: immunoSEQ multiplex PCR; TCRdb's copy keeps in-frame clones and lacks some. The sample records a few hundred thousand clones, 88% being singletons. Sequences were obtained from peripheral blood. These receptors came from a woman aged 65 to 85 with COVID-19, enrolled during active disease.

The J gene is TRBJ1-2, the V gene TRBV19; D might be TRBD1 (6 bases). CDR1 and CDR2 from the germline V gene are LNHDA and SQIVND (reference sequence). The CDR3 loop spans 15 amino acids. V was pared by 7 bases and J by 6 bases, with 21 bases between. Here the CDR3 reads CASTLGRDTHDGYTF. The CDR3 DNA is TGTGCCAGTACCCTGGGTCGGGACACCCATGATGGCTACACCTTC.

This chain joins TRBV18 and TRBJ1-1; 8 bases map to TRBD1. The CDR3 consists of 14 residues. CDR1 is KGHSH, CDR2 LQKENI, per germline. After removal of 4 bases from V and 3 bases from J, the junction contained 4 bases not matched to a gene. The CDR3 bases are TGTGCCAGCTCACTGCGACAGGGGTACACTGAAGCTTTCTTT. This sequence encodes CASSLRQGYTEAFF.